One sample yielded the 6 T cell receptor beta chains listed below, sequenced in a study of blood T cell repertoires in COVID-19. Here immunoSEQ multiplex PCR was the method, and the copy in TCRdb shows in-frame clones only, minus some. The profile shows over 150,000 clones, about 88% of them singletons. The specimen sequenced was PBMCs or T cells enriched from blood (not recorded which). These receptors all stem from a woman in her forties or fifties who had recovered from COVID-19.

The genes are TRBV5-1 and TRBJ2-7, with TRBD2 matching over 9 bases. CDR1 and CDR2 from the germline V gene are SGHRS and YFSETQ. Losses at the gene ends were 4 bases for V and 5 bases for J; bases not matched to a gene: 7. The CDR3 is 14 residues long. CDR3 coding DNA: TGCGCCAGCAGCATTGGGACTAGCACCGACGAGCAGTACTTC. Its translation is CASSIGTSTDEQYF.

CDR3: CASSPSFRSYEQYF. The CDR3 DNA is TGTGCCAGCAGCCCGAGCTTCCGCTCCTACGAGCAGTACTTC. The genes are TRBV9 and TRBJ2-7; D not resolved. The CDR3 has 14 residues. V was trimmed by 4 bases and J by 0 bases, leaving 11 bases between them. Per the germline V gene, CDR1 is SGDLS and CDR2 is YYNGEE. Using reference TRBV9 and TRBJ2-7 for the parts outside the CDR3, the full variable domain is DSGVTQTPKHLITATGQRVTLRCSPRSGDLSVYWYQQSLDQGLQFLIQYYNGEERAKGNILERFSAQQFPDLHSELNLSSLELGDSALYFCASSPSFRSYEQYFGPGTRLTVT.

The rearrangement joins TRBV3-1 (or the pseudogene TRBV3-2) to TRBJ2-2, with 8 bases identical to TRBD1. The CDR3 spans 15 residues. After removal of 6 bases from V and 1 base from J, the junction contained 4 bases not matched to a gene. Per the germline V gene, CDR1 is LGHDT and CDR2 is YNNKEL (reference sequence). The CDR3 DNA is TGTGCCAGCAGACCTACAGGGGGGAACACCGGGGAGCTGTTTTTT. This codes for CASRPTGGNTGELFF.

The chain combines TRBV7-2 with TRBJ2-7, with 8 positions matching TRBD1. The CDR3 contains 14 residues. Germline values: CDR1 SGHTA, CDR2 FQGNSA. V trimming: 3 bases; J trimming: 6 bases; junction bases outside the gene matches: 7. CDR3 loop: CASSLQGALVEQYF. DNA for the CDR3: TGTGCCAGCAGCTTGCAGGGGGCTCTAGTCGAGCAGTACTTC.

The chain carries TRBV24-1 and TRBJ1-1, with D possibly matching TRBD1 (6 bases). V shed 10 bases and J shed 6 bases, with 17 bases lying between them. In germline, CDR1 is KGHDR, CDR2 SFDVKD. The CDR3 length is 13 residues. The CDR3 region is CATSLRGAAEAFF. The CDR3 DNA is TGTGCCACGTCCCTCCGGGGGGCTGCTGAAGCTTTCTTT.

The rearrangement uses TRBV21-1 and TRBJ2-1; the table's TRBD2 call for D was not verified on the DNA. TRBV21-1 is listed as a pseudogene. The CDR3 is 14 residues long. The CDR3 DNA reads TGTGCCAGCAGCAAAGGGAAGCGGGACAATGAGCAGTTCTTC. Translated: CASSKGKRDNEQFF.